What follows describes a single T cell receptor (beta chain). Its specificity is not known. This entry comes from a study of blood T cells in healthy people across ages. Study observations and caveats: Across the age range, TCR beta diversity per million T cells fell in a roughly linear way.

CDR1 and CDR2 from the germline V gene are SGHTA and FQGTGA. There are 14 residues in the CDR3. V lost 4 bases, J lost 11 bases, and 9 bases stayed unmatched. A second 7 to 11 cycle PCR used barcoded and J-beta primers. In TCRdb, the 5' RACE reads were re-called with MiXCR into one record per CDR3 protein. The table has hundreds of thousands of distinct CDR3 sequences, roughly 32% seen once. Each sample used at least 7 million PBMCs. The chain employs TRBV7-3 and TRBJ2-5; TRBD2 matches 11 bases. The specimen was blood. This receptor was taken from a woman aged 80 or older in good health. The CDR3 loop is CASSSLAGGAGQYF. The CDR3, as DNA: TGTGCCAGCAGCTCTTTAGCGGGGGGGGCTGGGCAGTACTTC.